This section outlines one T cell receptor (beta chain) sequence together with its context. Its specificity is unknown. The run of the v3.0 immunoSEQ assay was at survey level. Produced via immunoSEQ multiplex PCR; TCRdb's table is partial and in-frame only. The sample lists about 36,000 clones, more than 65% occurring once. There was at least one pre-ART PBMC sample for each donor, plus at least two post-ART PBMC samples. Roughly 0.9-10 million cryopreserved PBMC were held in samples before DNA extraction. This sample was taken from a study of long-term antiretroviral therapy in people with HIV. Study-wide findings and caveats: Regardless of time point, clones expanded before ART dominated the repertoire.

The sequencing used unsorted PBMCs, collected 0.6 years after starting antiretroviral therapy. The origin of this receptor is a man between 18 and 35 years old with HIV.

The CDR3 nucleotides read TGCGCCAGCAGCTTAGGCCCCGGGACTAGCGGATATACGGAGCAGTACTTC. Its protein is CASSLGPGTSGYTEQYF. This chain connects TRBV5-1 to TRBJ2-7; 11 bases are shared with TRBD2. CDR1 and CDR2 (germline): SGHRS, YFSETQ. CDR3 length equals 17 residues. V lost 2 bases and J lost 7; bases outside the gene matches: 14.